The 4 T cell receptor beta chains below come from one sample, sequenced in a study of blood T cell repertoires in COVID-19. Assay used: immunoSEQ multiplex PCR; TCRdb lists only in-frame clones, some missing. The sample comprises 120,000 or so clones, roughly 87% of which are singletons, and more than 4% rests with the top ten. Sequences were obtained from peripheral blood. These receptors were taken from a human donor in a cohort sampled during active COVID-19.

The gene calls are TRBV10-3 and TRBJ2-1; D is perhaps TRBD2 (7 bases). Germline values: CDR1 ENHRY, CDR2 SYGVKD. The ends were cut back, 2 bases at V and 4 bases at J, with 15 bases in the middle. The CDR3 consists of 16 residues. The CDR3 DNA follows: TGTGCCATCAGTGAGGGGGGCGGGAGATCATACAATGAGCAGTTCTTC. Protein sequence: CAISEGGGRSYNEQFF.

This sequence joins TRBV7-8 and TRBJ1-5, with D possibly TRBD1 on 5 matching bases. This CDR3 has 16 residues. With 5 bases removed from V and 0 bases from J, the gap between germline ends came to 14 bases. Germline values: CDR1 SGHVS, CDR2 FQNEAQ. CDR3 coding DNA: TGTGCCAGCAGCCCCAGGGTAGGGAATAGCAATCAGCCCCAGCATTTT. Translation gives CASSPRVGNSNQPQHF.

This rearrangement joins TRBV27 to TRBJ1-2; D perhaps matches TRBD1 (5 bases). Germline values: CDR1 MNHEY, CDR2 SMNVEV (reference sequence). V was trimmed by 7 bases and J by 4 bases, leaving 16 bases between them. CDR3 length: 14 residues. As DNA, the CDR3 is TGTGCCAGCACCCCCGCAACAGGCCCCTATGGCTACACCTTC. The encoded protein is CASTPATGPYGYTF.

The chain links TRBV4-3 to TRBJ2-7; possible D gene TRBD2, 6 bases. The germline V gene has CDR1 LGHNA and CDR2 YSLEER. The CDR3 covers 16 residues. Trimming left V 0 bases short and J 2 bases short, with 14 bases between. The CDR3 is CASSQDGWTKTYEQYF. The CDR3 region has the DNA TGCGCCAGCAGCCAAGATGGCTGGACTAAAACCTACGAGCAGTACTTC.